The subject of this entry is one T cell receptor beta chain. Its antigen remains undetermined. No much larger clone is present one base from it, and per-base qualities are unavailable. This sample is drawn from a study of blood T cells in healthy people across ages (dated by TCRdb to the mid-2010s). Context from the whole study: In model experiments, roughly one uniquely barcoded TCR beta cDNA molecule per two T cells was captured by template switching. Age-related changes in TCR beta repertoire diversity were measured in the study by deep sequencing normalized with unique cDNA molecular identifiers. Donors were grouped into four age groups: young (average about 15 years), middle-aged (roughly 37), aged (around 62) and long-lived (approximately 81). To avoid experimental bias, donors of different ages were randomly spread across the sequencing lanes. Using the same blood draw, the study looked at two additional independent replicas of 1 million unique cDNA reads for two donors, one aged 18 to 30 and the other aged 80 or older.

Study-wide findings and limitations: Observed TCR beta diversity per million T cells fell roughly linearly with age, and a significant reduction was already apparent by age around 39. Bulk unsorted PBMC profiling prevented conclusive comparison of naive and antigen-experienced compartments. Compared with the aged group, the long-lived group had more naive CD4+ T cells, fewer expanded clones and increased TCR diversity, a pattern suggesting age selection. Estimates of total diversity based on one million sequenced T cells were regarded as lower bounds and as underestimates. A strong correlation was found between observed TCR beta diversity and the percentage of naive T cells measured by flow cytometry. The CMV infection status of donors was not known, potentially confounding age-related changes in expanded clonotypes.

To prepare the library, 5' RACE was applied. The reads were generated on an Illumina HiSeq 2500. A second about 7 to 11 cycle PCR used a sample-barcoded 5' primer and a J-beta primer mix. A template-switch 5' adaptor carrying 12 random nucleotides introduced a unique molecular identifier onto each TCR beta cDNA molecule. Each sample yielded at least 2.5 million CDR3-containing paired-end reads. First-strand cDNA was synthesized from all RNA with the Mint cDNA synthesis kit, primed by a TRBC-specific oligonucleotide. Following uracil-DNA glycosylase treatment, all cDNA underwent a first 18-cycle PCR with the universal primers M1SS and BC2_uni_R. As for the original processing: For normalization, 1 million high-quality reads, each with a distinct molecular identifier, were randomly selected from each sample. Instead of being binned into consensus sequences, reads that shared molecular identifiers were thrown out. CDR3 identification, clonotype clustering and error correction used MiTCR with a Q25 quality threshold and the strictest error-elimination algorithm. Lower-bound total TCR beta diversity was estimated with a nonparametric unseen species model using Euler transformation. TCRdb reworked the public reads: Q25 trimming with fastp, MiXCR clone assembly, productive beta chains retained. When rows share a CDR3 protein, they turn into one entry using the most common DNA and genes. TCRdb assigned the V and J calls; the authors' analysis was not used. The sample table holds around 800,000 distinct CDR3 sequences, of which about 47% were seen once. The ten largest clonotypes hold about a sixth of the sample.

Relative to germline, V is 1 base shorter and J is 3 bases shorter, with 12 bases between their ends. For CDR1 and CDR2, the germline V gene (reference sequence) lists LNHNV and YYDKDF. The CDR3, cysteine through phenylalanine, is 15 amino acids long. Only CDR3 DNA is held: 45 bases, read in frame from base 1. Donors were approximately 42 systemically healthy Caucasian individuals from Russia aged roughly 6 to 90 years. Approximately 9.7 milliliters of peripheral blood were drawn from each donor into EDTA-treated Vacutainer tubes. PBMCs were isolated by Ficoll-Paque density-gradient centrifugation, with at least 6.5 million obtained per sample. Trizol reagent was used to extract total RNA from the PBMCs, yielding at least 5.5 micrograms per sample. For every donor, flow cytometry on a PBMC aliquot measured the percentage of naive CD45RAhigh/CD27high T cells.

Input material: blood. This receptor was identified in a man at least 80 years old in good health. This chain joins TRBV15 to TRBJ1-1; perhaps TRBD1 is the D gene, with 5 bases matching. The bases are TGTGCCACCAGCAGAGCCCTTGGAGGGGACACTGAAGCTTTCTTT. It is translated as CATSRALGGDTEAFF.